Here is one T cell receptor (beta chain) with its context. This sample is part of a study of T cell responses to AZD1222 COVID-19 vaccine. Here immunoSEQ multiplex PCR was the method, and the copy in TCRdb shows in-frame clones only, minus some. This sample yields 18,000 or so clones, of which approximately 89% are seen a single time; roughly 9.4% belongs to the top ten. V gave up 6 bases and J gave up 3 bases; unmatched junction bases: 4. The CDR3 is 14 amino acids. Germline assignment: CDR1 WSHSY and CDR2 SAAADI. Specimen: peripheral blood, collected 28 days after the second AZD1222 dose. V is TRBV10-2 and J is TRBJ1-5, with TRBD1 matching 8 bases. This clonotype was obtained from an adult who received the AZD1222 COVID-19 vaccine. The CDR3 DNA follows: TGCGCCAGCAGCAGGACAGGGCTCAATCAGCCCCAGCATTTT. It specifies CASSRTGLNQPQHF.